The clone carrying this T cell receptor beta chain is labeled as medium-sized. The antigen is undetermined. Diagnoses were established using clinical symptoms, serum thyroxine and TRAb, thyroid ultrasound and orbital computed tomography. This sample is drawn from a study of T cells in Graves' hyperthyroidism and ophthalmopathy. The study's findings and limits: Within blood appeared most thyroid clonotypes that had expanded above 0.001. In simple terms, a model built on 13 V-J features told ophthalmopathy apart from stable hyperthyroidism.

Amplification yielded TCR beta CDR3 regions, with RNA transcripts as the source. RT-PCR in the first round (using the HTBI primer set) targeted the TCR CDR3. TCRdb reprocessed the multiplex PCR reads via MiXCR and lists one record per CDR3 protein. The data show about 58,000 distinct CDR3 sequences, less than 50% seen once. V was cut by 3 bases and J by 4 bases, with 4 bases left in between. The CDR3 spans 12 residues. CDR1 WNHNN and CDR2 SYGVQD come from the germline V gene (reference sequence). This clonotype was sampled from a young woman with Graves' ophthalmopathy. Sequencing was carried out using blood. This rearrangement joins TRBV10-1 to TRBJ2-1; D is unclear. The CDR3: CASSDFYNEQFF. The DNA of the CDR3 is TGCGCCAGCAGTGACTTTTACAATGAGCAGTTCTTC.